One and the same sample provided the 3 T cell receptor beta chains below, sequenced in a study of response to subunit inactivated influenza vaccine. TCRdb redid the calling of the RT-PCR reads with MiXCR, one entry per CDR3 protein. The sample has some 500,000 distinct CDR3 sequences, approximately 15% seen once. This specimen consisted of CD4+ T cells sorted from PBMCs, obtained around 25 months after vaccination. The receptor source for this set is a man aged 50-75 years who received an inactivated influenza vaccine.

The chain employs TRBV20-1 and TRBJ2-1; TRBD2 matches at 14 bases. This CDR3 has 15 residues. V trimming: 3 bases; J trimming: 8 bases; junction bases outside the gene matches: 6. Germline CDR1 and CDR2: DFQATT and SNEGSKA (reference sequence). CDR3 sequence: CSASRLAGGLDEQFF. CDR3 DNA: TGCAGTGCTAGTCGACTAGCGGGGGGGCTTGATGAGCAGTTCTTC.

This chain joins TRBV10-3 and TRBJ1-1; 8 positions match TRBD1. This CDR3 has 13 amino acids. Germline loops: CDR1 ENHRY, CDR2 SYGVKD. The trim removed 10 bases at V and 1 base at J, leaving 5 bases unmatched. As DNA, the CDR3 is TGTGCCACCAAGACAGGGGAGAACACTGAAGCTTTCTTT. It encodes CATKTGENTEAFF.

CDR3 in DNA: TGTGCCAGCAGTGAATCGGGTGGGGAGACCCAGTACTTC. Residues: CASSESGGETQYF. The chain combines TRBV25-1 with TRBJ2-5; D is undetermined. The CDR3 has 13 amino acids. V lost 1 base and J 5 bases, leaving 8 bases between the germline ends. The germline V gene has CDR1 MGHDK and CDR2 SYGVNS. Combining the CDR3 with reference TRBV25-1 and TRBJ2-5 gives the whole variable domain EADIYQTPRYLVIGTGKKITLECSQTMGHDKMYWYQQDPGMELHLIHYSYGVNSTEKGDLSSESTVSRIRTEHFPLTLESARPSHTSQYLCASSESGGETQYFGPGTRLLVL.